This is a list of T cell receptor beta chains from one sample in a study of CD8 T cells in ankylosing spondylitis. TCRdb called the 5' RACE reads again in MiXCR, with one record for every CDR3 protein. The sample contains 150,000 or so distinct CDR3 sequences, roughly 10% of which appear only once. Sequences were obtained from blood, either unsorted or a sorted T cell fraction (not recorded which). The receptors come from a male donor with ankylosing spondylitis or in good health (not recorded which). The CDR3 runs from the conserved cysteine through the conserved F or W. Each record gives: V gene, clone size, D gene, J gene, CDR3 DNA, CDR3 protein. A D gene is named only where the DNA matches it firmly. Some rows mark clone size as missing; the rest say once, few, many or name a class of expanded clone.

V: TRBV6-5
size: many
D: .
J: TRBJ2-1
DNA: TGTGCCAGCAGTTACTCGGTTCCGGGGAATGAGCAGTTCTTC
CDR3: CASSYSVPGNEQFF

V: TRBV12-5
size: .
D: TRBD1
J: TRBJ2-7
DNA: TGTGCTAGTGGTTTGGCTACGGGGACAGGGGGCTTCTCCTACGAGCAGTACTTC
CDR3: CASGLATGTGGFSYEQYF

V: TRBV28
size: many
D: TRBD2
J: TRBJ2-1
DNA: TGTGCCAGCAGCGAGCGGGGGGGCAACAATGAGCAGTTCTTC
CDR3: CASSERGGNNEQFF

V: TRBV19
size: many
D: TRBD1
J: TRBJ1-4
DNA: TGTGCCAGTAGTCCGGACAGGGGCCGCGAAAAACTGTTTTTT
CDR3: CASSPDRGREKLFF

V: TRBV9
size: many
D: TRBD2
J: TRBJ2-5
DNA: TGTGCCAGCAGCCCACGGGGGGACCAAGAGACCCAGTACTTC
CDR3: CASSPRGDQETQYF

V: TRBV4-3
size: few
D: .
J: TRBJ1-5
DNA: TGCGCCAGCAGACCCGACGGGAATAGCAATCAGCCCCAGCATTTT
CDR3: CASRPDGNSNQPQHF

V: TRBV6-5
size: many
D: .
J: TRBJ2-1
DNA: TGTGCCAGCAGTTACAGCGGTATGAGGTCCTACAATGAGCAGTTCTTC
CDR3: CASSYSGMRSYNEQFF

V: TRBV2
size: few
D: TRBD1
J: TRBJ1-1
DNA: TGTGCCAGCAGGGGGACAGGGGGGGGGACTGAAGCTTTCTTT
CDR3: CASRGTGGGTEAFF

V: TRBV5-1
size: .
D: .
J: TRBJ2-3
DNA: TGCGCCAGCAGCTTGGAAGGAGCGAACACGCAGTATTTT
CDR3: CASSLEGANTQYF

V: TRBV15
size: .
D: TRBD2
J: TRBJ2-2
DNA: TGTGCCACCAGCAGAGGACTAGCGGGGGGCTACACCGGGGAGCTGTTTTTT
CDR3: CATSRGLAGGYTGELFF

V: TRBV27
size: many
D: .
J: TRBJ1-1
DNA: TGTGCCAGCAGTTTCTCTGCAGGCGGCGAAGGAGCTTTCTTT
CDR3: CASSFSAGGEGAFF

V: TRBV5-1
size: many
D: .
J: TRBJ2-5
DNA: TGCGCCAGCAGCTTGGAAGGGGCAGTAGAGACCCAGTACTTC
CDR3: CASSLEGAVETQYF

V: TRBV20-1
size: many
D: TRBD2
J: TRBJ2-1
DNA: TGCAGTGCTAACGATCCGGGACTAGTATTCGGCAATGAGCAGTTCTTC
CDR3: CSANDPGLVFGNEQFF

V: TRBV24-1
size: .
D: .
J: TRBJ2-2
DNA: TGTGCCACCAGTTCGAACACCGGGGAGCTGTTTTTT
CDR3: CATSSNTGELFF

V: TRBV29-1
size: many
D: TRBD1
J: TRBJ2-1
DNA: TGCAGCGTTCTACAGGGGCCCTCCTACAATGAGCAGTTCTTC
CDR3: CSVLQGPSYNEQFF

V: TRBV7-6
size: .
D: .
J: TRBJ2-1
DNA: TGTGCCAGCAGCTTAGTTTTCGGGAGCAATGAGCAGTTCTTC
CDR3: CASSLVFGSNEQFF

V: TRBV10-1
size: .
D: TRBD1
J: TRBJ2-3
DNA: TGCGCCAGCAGTGGCAGGGGGCTGGATACGCAGTATTTT
CDR3: CASSGRGLDTQYF